Sequencing of this TCR beta chain was carried out in a study of blood T cell repertoires in COVID-19 (TCRdb year 2020). A note on the overall study: Samples covering the acute and convalescent phases of COVID-19 were provided by collaborators in the United States, Italy and Spain. Samples came from the ongoing ImmuneRACE study (first 160 participants) plus 1,254 subjects from 6 global collaborators. The material from the prospective study consisted of cDNA or gDNA derived from T cells, B-cell-depleted T cells, or PBMCs. The repertoires were released in a freely available public database meant as a resource for research on the immune response to SARS-CoV-2. Where available, HLA class I and class II types were taken from metadata supplied by the sample provider and were not determined by assay-based typing. Sample metadata almost always included a de-identified subject ID, COVID-19 status, age in years and sex. The dataset comprised deeply sampled blood TCRbeta repertoires from subjects exposed to, actively infected with, or recovered from COVID-19. General study outcomes and caveats: Clinical and demographic metadata were provided uncurated, with the amount varying by source and participant.

About this clone: This receptor's antigen is unknown. No base-level quality is on record; no much larger clone is a single base apart.

The immunoSEQ Assay, a bias-controlled multiplex PCR, was used to amplify TCRbeta CDR3 regions from genomic DNA. The source study handled its data this way. Within the assay, amplification of reference gene primers was used to estimate how many nucleated cells each sample contained. To quantify the absolute abundance of each unique TCRbeta CDR3 rearrangement, sequence reads were collapsed and filtered. For each sample, productive Simpson clonality was calculated as the square root of Simpson's diversity index over productive rearrangements. TCRdb obtained this table from immuneACCESS and retained in-frame rearrangements with V and J assigned. These tables miss some clones; where compared with another copy, unresolved V genes account for less than half of the shortfall, and the remainder is unexplained. That table is the source of V, J and clone size, and D and trimming were worked out from the DNA. Recorded for this sample are about 310,000 clones; around 91% of them occurred a single time. The top ten constitute about 1% of the sample.

At one collaborating source in Seattle, patients were enrolled during active infection and were followed longitudinally through the course of disease. Collaborating institutions collected whole blood in K2EDTA tubes following their own protocols. For TCRbeta analysis, collaborators shipped samples in one of three forms: frozen whole blood, isolated PBMCs, or DNA extracted from either of those sample types. CDR1 SGDLS and CDR2 YYNGEE were looked up in the germline V gene. There are 13 amino acids in the CDR3, from cysteine to phenylalanine inclusive. Only the CDR3 part of the read is kept: 39 bases, read in frame from the first base. Trimming takes 4 bases off V and 11 bases off J; junction bases not matched to a gene: 6.

The sequenced sample consisted of peripheral blood. This TCR came from a woman aged 40-49 years with COVID-19, enrolled during active disease. The chain uses TRBV9 and TRBJ2-4; 10 junctional bases match TRBD1. The CDR3 has the sequence CASSPSDRGVQYF. The base sequence is TGTGCCAGCAGCCCCTCGGACAGGGGGGTTCAGTACTTC.